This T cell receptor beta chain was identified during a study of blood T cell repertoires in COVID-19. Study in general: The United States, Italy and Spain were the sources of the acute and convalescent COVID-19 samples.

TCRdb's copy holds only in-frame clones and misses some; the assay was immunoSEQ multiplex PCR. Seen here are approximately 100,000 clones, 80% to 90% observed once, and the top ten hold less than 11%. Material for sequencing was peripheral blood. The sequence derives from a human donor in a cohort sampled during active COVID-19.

The CDR3 region is CASRSQASTGELFF. In DNA, the CDR3 is TGTGCCAGCAGGAGTCAGGCAAGCACCGGGGAGCTGTTTTTT. The V and J genes are TRBV28 and TRBJ2-2; D unclear. Germline CDR1 MDHEN, CDR2 SYDVKM. This CDR3 is built from 14 residues. V lost 6 bases to trimming and J lost 4 bases, with 12 bases between them.